This T cell receptor (beta chain) comes out of a study of PD-L1 blockade in urothelial cancer. Turning to the study itself: About 90% of the roughly 30 patients were men with bladder-origin urothelial cancer. Blood was tested 3 weeks (second dose) and 6 weeks into treatment. When blood samples were assessed, the median T cell count was approximately 140,000.

CDR1 is MNHEY and CDR2 is SVGAGI in the germline V gene. After removal of 6 bases from V and 2 bases from J, the junction contained 4 bases not matched to a gene. This CDR3 has 15 amino acids. Profiled with immunoSEQ multiplex PCR; TCRdb holds only in-frame clones, not every one. Among under 30,000 clones listed, 75% to 90% were seen once. This chain connects TRBV6-5 to TRBJ1-5; 10 bases line up with TRBD1. The sequenced sample was PBMCs, obtained around atezolizumab (anti-PD-L1) treatment. The clonotype originates from a man aged 45 to 65 with urothelial cancer. CDR3 loop: CASRLGTGGNQPQHF. In DNA, the CDR3 is TGTGCCAGCAGACTAGGGACAGGGGGCAATCAGCCCCAGCATTTT.